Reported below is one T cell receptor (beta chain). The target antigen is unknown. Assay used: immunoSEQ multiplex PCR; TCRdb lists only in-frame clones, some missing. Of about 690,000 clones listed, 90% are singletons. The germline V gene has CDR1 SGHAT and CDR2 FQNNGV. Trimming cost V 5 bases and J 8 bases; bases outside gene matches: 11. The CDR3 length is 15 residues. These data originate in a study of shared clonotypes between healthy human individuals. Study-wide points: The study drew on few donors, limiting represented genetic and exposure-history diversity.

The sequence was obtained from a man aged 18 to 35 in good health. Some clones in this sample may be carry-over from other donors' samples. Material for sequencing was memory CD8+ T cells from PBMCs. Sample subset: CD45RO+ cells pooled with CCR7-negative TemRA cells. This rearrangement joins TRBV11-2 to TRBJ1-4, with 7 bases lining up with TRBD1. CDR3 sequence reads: CASSHPLDRREKLFF. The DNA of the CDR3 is TGTGCCAGCAGCCACCCTTTGGACAGGCGGGAAAAACTGTTTTTT. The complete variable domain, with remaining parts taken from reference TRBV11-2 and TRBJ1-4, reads EAGVAQSPRYKIIEKRQSVAFWCNPISGHATLYWYQQILGQGPKLLIQFQNNGVVDDSQLPKDRFSAERLKGVDSTLKIQPAKLEDSAVYLCASSHPLDRREKLFFGSGTQLSVL.